This T cell receptor beta chain was captured by sequencing in a study of graft-versus-host responses after intestinal transplantation. Trimming removed 4 bases at V and 8 bases at J, with 19 bases between. This CDR3 is 14 amino acids long. Germline loops: CDR1 SGHKS, CDR2 YYEKEE (reference sequence). TCRdb's copy holds only in-frame clones and misses some; the assay was immunoSEQ multiplex PCR. This table holds roughly 110,000 clones, roughly 90% found once. Of note for this clone: Its antigen is unknown.

The source is a human donor who was the organ donor for an intestinal transplant. The V and J genes are TRBV5-5 and TRBJ2-7; the D gene is possibly TRBD2 (5 bases). The input for sequencing was unstimulated CD4+ T cells sorted from spleen or lymph node cells, taken before transplant. The CDR3 sequence is CASSLTSGNMKQYF. In DNA, the CDR3 is TGTGCCAGCAGCCTTACTAGTGGGAATATGAAGCAGTACTTC.